The 16 T cell receptor beta chains below come from one sample, sequenced in a study of shared clonotypes between healthy human individuals (dated by TCRdb to 2020 to 2021). The library was built by means of the immunoSEQ multiplex PCR assay. TCRdb carries this immuneACCESS record with in-frame sequences only. Its versions omit some clonotypes, under half of them owing to an unresolved V gene in the studies checked, with the rest unexplained. The sample table lists about a million clones, 70% to 80% of them with a count of one. The top ten clonotypes cover 0.7% to 0.95% of the sample. Sequencing was performed on memory CD4+ T cells from PBMCs. The meaning of the sample's cell subset or site label: CD45RA-negative fraction. The source of these receptors is a man aged 18 to 29 in good health. Some clones in this sample may be carry-over from other donors' samples.

The gene calls are TRBV10-1 and TRBJ1-2; D might be TRBD1 (5 bases). Germline V CDR1 and CDR2: WNHNN, SYGVQD (reference sequence). Trimming stripped 6 bases from V and 5 bases from J, with 13 bases between. The CDR3 extends over 13 amino acids. DNA for the CDR3: TGCGCCAGCAGCGCCGGGACCGAGTATGGCTACACCTTC. As protein: CASSAGTEYGYTF.

J is TRBJ1-6 and V is TRBV28, with D maybe TRBD1 (5 bases). The CDR3 covers 14 residues. Trimming took off 8 bases at V and 9 bases at J, with 17 bases between the two ends. CDR1 MDHEN and CDR2 SYDVKM come from the germline V gene. DNA for the CDR3: TGTGCCAGCCGCATTCCAGGGTCGGGTTCACCCCTCCACTTT. Amino acid sequence: CASRIPGSGSPLHF.

This clone was observed many times. This chain uses TRBV9 with TRBJ1-3; a weak D match, TRBD1 (6 bases). CDR1 and CDR2 (germline): SGDLS, YYNGEE. The CDR3 length is 14 residues. The V end lost 3 bases, the J end lost 9 bases, and 16 bases lay between the germline ends. The CDR3, as DNA: TGTGCCAGCAGCGAGGGGACCAGGACAGCCACCATATATTTT. It encodes CASSEGTRTATIYF.

This clone came up many times. Other DNA sequences in the sample encode the same CDR3. The rearrangement uses TRBV9 and TRBJ1-2; D not certain. The V and J ends lost 1 base and 0 bases respectively, with 7 bases between them. Germline V CDR1 and CDR2: SGDLS, YYNGEE. The CDR3 contains 14 residues. The CDR3 nucleotides are TGTGCCAGCAGCGTACTCTCAGCTAACTATGGCTACACCTTC. This translates into CASSVLSANYGYTF.

The chain has TRBV28 and TRBJ1-4; no clear D gene. Germline V gives CDR1 MDHEN, CDR2 SYDVKM. CDR3 length: 10 amino acids. Trimming removed 6 bases at V and 7 bases at J, with 3 bases between. The CDR3 DNA reads TGTGCCAGCAGCCGTGAAAAACTGTTTTTT. Protein: CASSREKLFF.

The chain recombines TRBV5-1 with TRBJ2-3, with D possibly TRBD1 on 8 matching bases. CDR3 length: 15 amino acids. Germline V gene lookup returns CDR1 SGHRS and CDR2 YFSETQ. Trimming shortened V by 3 bases and J by 4 bases, and 15 bases separated the two germline ends. The CDR3 nucleotides are TGCGCCAGCAGCTCCGCACAGGGGGGGGCAGATACGCAGTATTTT. This sequence encodes CASSSAQGGADTQYF.

This chain links TRBV28 with TRBJ1-2; 7 nucleotides align to TRBD1. Germline V CDR1 and CDR2: MDHEN, SYDVKM. The CDR3 has 14 amino acids. V lost 3 bases to trimming and J lost 7 bases; unmatched junction nucleotides: 8. This CDR3 reads CASSLAGTERGYTF. CDR3 nucleotides: TGTGCCAGCAGTTTGGCCGGGACAGAGCGTGGCTACACCTTC.

The genes are TRBV4-2 and TRBJ2-3, with D perhaps TRBD1 or TRBD2 (5 bases each). Germline V gene lookup returns CDR1 LGHNA and CDR2 YNFKEQ. Trimming stripped 0 bases from V and 1 base from J, with 11 bases between. The CDR3 length is 16 residues. The CDR3, as DNA: TGTGCCAGCAGCCAAGAGGACACTAGAGGCACAGATACGCAGTATTTT. Translating gives CASSQEDTRGTDTQYF.

The genes are TRBV18 and TRBJ2-6; no clear D. The CDR3 runs 16 residues. The V gene lost 1 base and the J gene lost 0 bases, with 7 bases spanning the gap. The V gene's germline CDR1 is KGHSH and CDR2 LQKENI. In nucleotides, the CDR3 is TGTGCCAGCTCACCACTCCAGAGCTCTGGGGCCAACGTCCTGACTTTC. Its protein is CASSPLQSSGANVLTF.

The chain carries TRBV10-3 and TRBJ2-2; 7 bases line up with TRBD1. The CDR3 covers 17 residues. Germline values: CDR1 ENHRY, CDR2 SYGVKD. V shed 6 bases, J shed 3 bases, and the junction held 13 bases outside the gene matches. The CDR3 loop reads CAIRGTDPLRDTGELFF. DNA of the CDR3: TGTGCCATCAGGGGGACAGACCCGTTGAGGGACACCGGGGAGCTGTTTTTT.

The DNA for the CDR3 is TGTGCCAGTAAACTATTAGGGTCCGATGAGCAGTTCTTC. Amino acid sequence: CASKLLGSDEQFF. The chain recombines TRBV19 with TRBJ2-1; D unclear. The CDR3 is made up of 13 amino acids. V was pared by 7 bases and J by 8 bases, with 15 bases between. The germline gives CDR1 LNHDA, CDR2 SQIVND (reference sequence).

This chain uses TRBV4-1 with TRBJ2-1; 14 bases agree with TRBD2. After removal of 0 bases from V and 7 bases from J, the junction contained 8 bases not matched to a gene. The CDR3 consists of 18 residues. In germline, CDR1 is MGHRA, CDR2 YSYEKL. CDR3 DNA: TGCGCCAGCAGCCAAGATCCTGGGACTAGCGGGAGCAGGAATGAGCAGTTCTTC. As protein: CASSQDPGTSGSRNEQFF.

This clone was counted a single time. The J gene is TRBJ1-1, the V gene TRBV27; a possible D gene is TRBD1 (6 bases). The CDR3 loop spans 11 amino acids. The V end lost 7 bases, the J end lost 10 bases, and 13 bases lay between the germline ends. In germline, CDR1 is MNHEY, CDR2 SMNVEV (reference sequence). Here the CDR3 DNA reads TGTGCCAGCAAGCAACAGGGATCAGCTTTCTTT. Translated, it gives CASKQQGSAFF.

The genes are TRBV2 and TRBJ2-2; 8 nucleotides match TRBD2. This CDR3 contains 15 residues. Unmatched junction bases numbered 3, after V lost 4 bases and J lost 2 bases. Germline V gene sequence: CDR1 SNHLY, CDR2 FYNNEI. This chain's CDR3 is CASSGSGTNTGELFF. As DNA, the CDR3 is TGTGCCAGCAGTGGTAGCGGGACCAACACCGGGGAGCTGTTTTTT.

Points on this clone: Other DNA sequences within the sample encode an identical CDR3. The genes are TRBV5-1 and TRBJ2-3; D is undetermined. The V end lost 0 bases, the J end lost 6 bases, and 5 bases lay between the germline ends. This CDR3 contains 12 residues. Looked up from germline, CDR1 is SGHRS and CDR2 is YFSETQ. The CDR3, as DNA: TGCGCCAGCAGCTTGGACGCCGATACGCAGTATTTT. Translated, it gives CASSLDADTQYF. The full variable domain, rest sourced from reference TRBV5-1 and TRBJ2-3, is KAGVTQTPRYLIKTRGQQVTLSCSPISGHRSVSWYQQTPGQGLQFLFEYFSETQRNKGNFPGRFSGRQFSNSRSEMNVSTLELGDSALYLCASSLDADTQYFGPGTRLTVL.

Points on this clone: With a much larger clone just one base away, this may be a read error. Other DNA sequences in this specimen translate into the identical CDR3. The CDR3 loop is CASSLEGRNQPQHF. The CDR3 DNA reads TGTGCCAGCAGCTTAGAAGGGCGAAATCAGCCCCAGCATTTT. The V call is TRBV7-9, the J call TRBJ1-5; D call uncertain. V was cut by 1 base and J by 4 bases, with 8 bases left in between. This CDR3 has 14 residues. CDR1 and CDR2 from the germline V gene are SEHNR and FQNEAQ (reference sequence). Complete variable domain (other parts from reference TRBV7-9 and TRBJ1-5): DTGVSQNPRHKITKRGQNVTFRCDPISEHNRLYWYRQTLGQGPEFLTYFQNEAQLEKSRLLSDRFSAERPKGSFSTLEIQRTEQGDSAMYLCASSLEGRNQPQHFGDGTRLSIL.